This T cell receptor (beta chain) came from a study of graft-versus-host responses after intestinal transplantation. The wider study: All recipients were transplanted with multivisceral, liver-intestinal, or isolated intestinal grafts.

To note about this clone: Its specificity is unknown.

Trimming took off 0 bases at V and 3 bases at J, with 5 bases between the two ends. The CDR3 spans 13 residues. Germline V gene lookup returns CDR1 SGHDN and CDR2 FVKESK. Measured with immunoSEQ multiplex PCR; TCRdb has only the in-frame clones, and not every one. This sample carries some 110,000 clones, just over 90% of them seen once, and the ten largest clones take about 0.18%. The J gene is TRBJ1-1, the V gene TRBV14; D not resolved. Material: unstimulated CD4+ T cells sorted from spleen or lymph node cells, obtained before intestinal transplant. This clonotype was obtained from a human donor who received an intestinal transplant. The CDR3 DNA follows: TGTGCCAGCAGCCAAGACGTTGACACTGAAGCTTTCTTT. Protein sequence: CASSQDVDTEAFF.